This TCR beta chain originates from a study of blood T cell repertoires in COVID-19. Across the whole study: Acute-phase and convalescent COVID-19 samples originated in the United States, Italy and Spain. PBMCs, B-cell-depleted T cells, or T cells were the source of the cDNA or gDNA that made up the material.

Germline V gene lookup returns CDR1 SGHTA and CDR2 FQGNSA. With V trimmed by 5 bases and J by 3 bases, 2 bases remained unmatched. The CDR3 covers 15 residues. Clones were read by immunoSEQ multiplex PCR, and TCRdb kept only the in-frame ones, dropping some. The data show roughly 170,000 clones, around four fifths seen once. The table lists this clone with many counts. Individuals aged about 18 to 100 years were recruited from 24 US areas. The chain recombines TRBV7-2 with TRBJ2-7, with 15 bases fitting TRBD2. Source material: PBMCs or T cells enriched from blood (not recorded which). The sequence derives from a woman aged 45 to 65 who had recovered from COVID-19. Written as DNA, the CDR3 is TGTGCCAGCAGCACGGGACTAGCGGGGGGCTACGAGCAGTACTTC. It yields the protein CASSTGLAGGYEQYF.